The 23 T cell receptor beta chains presented below share a single source sample, sequenced in a study of beta chain features in type 1 diabetes. Broader study findings: TCRB CDR3 length was moderately but significantly reduced in all four CD4+ subsets of Type 1 diabetes patients.

Expressed TCRB transcripts were sequenced after all isolated RNA was converted to cDNA. This table comes from immunoSEQ multiplex PCR, and its TCRdb copy is limited to in-frame clones, with some not included. Among 100,000 to 150,000 clones listed, 7% to 10% were seen once. These receptors are not linked to any known antigen. Sequences were obtained from central memory CD4+ T cells from blood. These receptors all come from a man aged 25-45 years with type 1 diabetes.

The chain has TRBV9 and TRBJ1-1, with a possible D match to TRBD1 (6 bases). The germline gives CDR1 SGDLS, CDR2 YYNGEE. This CDR3 is built from 13 residues. Trimming pared 2 bases from V and 4 bases from J, leaving 9 bases between. The CDR3 sequence is CASSVGQFTEAFF. The CDR3 bases are TGTGCCAGCAGCGTTGGACAGTTCACTGAAGCTTTCTTT. The full variable domain, rest sourced from reference TRBV9 and TRBJ1-1, is DSGVTQTPKHLITATGQRVTLRCSPRSGDLSVYWYQQSLDQGLQFLIQYYNGEERAKGNILERFSAQQFPDLHSELNLSSLELGDSALYFCASSVGQFTEAFFGQGTRLTVV.

The genes are TRBV5-1 and TRBJ2-7; tentatively, D is TRBD1 (6 bases). This CDR3 is 13 amino acids long. V was shortened by 2 bases and J by 3 bases, with 9 bases between the two germline ends. Germline loops: CDR1 SGHRS, CDR2 YFSETQ. In DNA form, the CDR3 reads TGCGCCAGCAGCTTCACAGGGAACTACGAGCAGTACTTC. It codes for CASSFTGNYEQYF.

This sequence joins TRBV21-1 and TRBJ2-7; the D segment call TRBD2 is taken from the table without a DNA check. TRBV21-1 counts as a pseudogene. The CDR3 has 14 residues. The DNA of the CDR3 is TGTGCCAGCCCGCTCTCCGAGGGCTCCTACGAGCAGTACTTC. Protein product: CASPLSEGSYEQYF.

This clone was observed a few times. The chain combines TRBV2 with TRBJ1-5, with D unresolved. The V gene lost 0 bases and the J gene lost 4 bases, with 7 bases spanning the gap. Germline V gives CDR1 SNHLY, CDR2 FYNNEI. There are 14 residues in the CDR3. The CDR3, as DNA: TGTGCCAGCAGTGAAGCTTCCCCGAATCAGCCCCAGCATTTT. Protein: CASSEASPNQPQHF.

This clone turned up a few times. The gene calls are TRBV9 and TRBJ2-7, with no clear D. Looked up from germline, CDR1 is SGDLS and CDR2 is YYNGEE. Trimming stripped 2 bases from V and 5 bases from J, with 11 bases between. This CDR3 has 13 residues. For the CDR3, the DNA is TGTGCCAGCAGCGTCCACTACGCGGACGAGCAGTACTTC. This translates into CASSVHYADEQYF.

This clone was observed a few times. The chain uses TRBV7-2 and TRBJ2-1, with 10 bases that match TRBD2. Germline CDR1 SGHTA, CDR2 FQGNSA. The CDR3 contains 15 residues. The junction had 4 bases not matched to a gene; V was cut back by 4 bases and J by 4 bases. This CDR3 is CASSWTSGTYNEQFF. Here the CDR3 DNA reads TGTGCCAGCAGCTGGACTAGCGGAACTTACAATGAGCAGTTCTTC.

The genes are TRBV13 and TRBJ2-7; TRBD1 agrees at 8 bases. The V gene end was trimmed by 10 bases and the J gene end by 0 bases; junction bases not matched to a gene: 14. The V gene's germline CDR1 is PRHDT and CDR2 FYEKMQ (reference sequence). The CDR3 length is 16 residues. CDR3 region: CAIDRGGWVFSYEQYF. In DNA, the CDR3 is TGTGCCATAGACAGGGGAGGATGGGTTTTCTCCTACGAGCAGTACTTC.

The gene calls are TRBV15 and TRBJ2-7; TRBD1 matches 10 bases. V shed 1 base and J 5 bases; nucleotides not matched to a gene: 5. This CDR3 spans 15 amino acids. CDR1 LNHNV and CDR2 YYDKDF come from the germline V gene (reference sequence). Here the CDR3 DNA reads TGTGCCACCAGCAGAGGGACAGGGGGGAAAAACGAGCAGTACTTC. Translation: CATSRGTGGKNEQYF.

This clone was recorded at least ten times. This chain uses TRBV29-1 with TRBJ1-1; D is undetermined. CDR3 size: 15 residues. Germline CDR1 and CDR2: SQVTM and ANQGSEA. Trimming pared 1 base from V and 0 bases from J, leaving 12 bases between. The CDR3 DNA reads TGCAGCGTTGAAGCGGAGACGAGAATGAACACTGAAGCTTTCTTT. This sequence encodes CSVEAETRMNTEAFF.

This clone was observed a handful of times. This chain links TRBV27 with TRBJ2-7; 7 bases line up with TRBD1. V lost 6 bases and J lost 6; bases outside the gene matches: 5. This CDR3 has 12 residues. Germline assignment: CDR1 MNHEY and CDR2 SMNVEV (reference sequence). This CDR3 is CASRGDRAEQYF. Here the CDR3 DNA reads TGTGCCAGCAGAGGAGACAGGGCCGAGCAGTACTTC.

This clone was observed a handful of times. The chain joins TRBV4-3 to TRBJ1-5; D is undetermined. The CDR3 runs to 16 residues. Germline CDR1 LGHNA, CDR2 YSLEER. The ends were cut back, 0 bases at V and 0 bases at J, with 9 bases in the middle. CDR3 sequence (DNA): TGCGCCAGCAGCCAAGAGGTCACACGTAGCAATCAGCCCCAGCATTTT. Translation: CASSQEVTRSNQPQHF.

V and J are TRBV5-1 and TRBJ1-3, with a weak D call TRBD1 (5 bases). Germline loops: CDR1 SGHRS, CDR2 YFSETQ. CDR3 size: 14 residues. The germline V and J ends were trimmed by 0 bases and 7 bases, with 11 bases remaining between them. The CDR3 protein is CASSLDSGLNTIYF. The CDR3 nucleotides are TGCGCCAGCAGCTTGGATTCAGGGCTGAACACCATATATTTT.

V and J are TRBV2 and TRBJ1-5, with no clear D. Germline CDR1 reads SNHLY; CDR2 reads FYNNEI. Trimming cost V 4 bases and J 2 bases, with 9 bases left between them. CDR3 length: 14 residues. CDR3 residues: CASSARMGNQPQHF. Here the CDR3 DNA reads TGTGCCAGCAGTGCCAGGATGGGCAATCAGCCCCAGCATTTT.

This clone was recorded a few times. V is TRBV10-3 and J is TRBJ2-1, with 8 positions matching TRBD2. Germline V gives CDR1 ENHRY, CDR2 SYGVKD. With V trimmed by 0 bases and J by 5 bases, 9 bases remained unmatched. The CDR3 sequence is 17 residues long. In DNA form, the CDR3 reads TGTGCCATCAGTGAGTCAAGCGGGGGAGGAGGCCACAATGAGCAGTTCTTC. Its protein is CAISESSGGGGHNEQFF.

V and J are TRBV2 and TRBJ2-2; tentatively, D is TRBD1 (5 bases). CDR1 is SNHLY and CDR2 is FYNNEI in the germline V gene. Trimming took 6 bases from V and 4 from J, leaving 9 bases between them. This CDR3 contains 13 residues. This CDR3 reads CASSFDSTGELFF. The DNA for the CDR3 is TGTGCCAGCAGCTTCGACAGCACCGGGGAGCTGTTTTTT.

This clone was observed a handful of times. The V gene is TRBV25-1, the J gene TRBJ1-1; 7 nucleotides align to TRBD1. Germline CDR1 MGHDK, CDR2 SYGVNS. V lost 7 bases and J lost 11; bases outside the gene matches: 19. This CDR3 has 15 residues. The CDR3 DNA is TGTGCCAGCATTACACCAGGGGACAGCTCACTTAATGCTTTCTTT. The encoded protein is CASITPGDSSLNAFF.

The chain joins TRBV19 to TRBJ2-3; 7 bases fit TRBD2. The CDR3 loop spans 13 amino acids. The V segment lost 6 bases and the J segment 4 bases; nucleotides outside the gene matches: 4. Germline V gene sequence: CDR1 LNHDA, CDR2 SQIVND (reference sequence). The DNA of the CDR3 is TGTGCCAGTAGGCCCGCGGGGGCAGATACGCAGTATTTT. Translating it yields CASRPAGADTQYF.

This clone turned up a few times. The chain couples TRBV7-3 to TRBJ2-1; D is ambiguous. Trimming took off 0 bases at V and 1 base at J, with 10 bases between the two ends. The CDR3 is 16 amino acids. Per germline, CDR1 SGHTA and CDR2 FQGTGA. CDR3 nucleotide sequence: TGTGCCAGCAGCTTAACGTCTACCCGTTCCTACAATGAGCAGTTCTTC. It translates to CASSLTSTRSYNEQFF.

In its sample, this clone was seen a few times. The chain carries TRBV2 and TRBJ2-5; 10 bases match TRBD2. Germline V gives CDR1 SNHLY, CDR2 FYNNEI. The length of the CDR3 is 13 residues. J gave up 5 bases and V 5 bases, and 2 bases lay outside the gene matches. The CDR3 protein is CASSSGGAETQYF. The CDR3 nucleotides read TGTGCCAGCAGTAGCGGGGGGGCGGAGACCCAGTACTTC.

The chain combines TRBV7-2 with TRBJ2-2; 12 bases are a match to TRBD2. Germline V gives CDR1 SGHTA, CDR2 FQGNSA. CDR3 length: 17 residues. Trimming at V came to 7 bases and at J to 4 bases, leaving 10 bases not matched to a gene. The DNA of the CDR3 is TGTGCCAGCACCAGGACTAGCGGGGAGACGGGCACCGGGGAGCTGTTTTTT. This translates into CASTRTSGETGTGELFF.

This clone was detected only a few times. The rearrangement joins TRBV9 to TRBJ2-3; TRBD2 agrees at 8 bases. V trimming: 7 bases; J trimming: 0 bases; junction bases outside the gene matches: 7. The CDR3 runs 15 residues. Germline V lookup: CDR1 SGDLS, CDR2 YYNGEE. CDR3 residues: CASSVASGSTDTQYF. DNA of the CDR3: TGTGCCAGCTCGGTGGCTAGCGGGAGCACAGATACGCAGTATTTT. The variable domain in full, with the rest retrieved from reference TRBV9 and TRBJ2-3, is DSGVTQTPKHLITATGQRVTLRCSPRSGDLSVYWYQQSLDQGLQFLIQYYNGEERAKGNILERFSAQQFPDLHSELNLSSLELGDSALYFCASSVASGSTDTQYFGPGTRLTVL.

This clone showed up just a few times. This sequence joins TRBV18 and TRBJ1-1; D remains ambiguous. This CDR3 is built from 14 residues. The germline CDR1 and CDR2 sequences are KGHSH and LQKENI. The ends were cut back, 2 bases at V and 5 bases at J, with 12 bases in the middle. The CDR3 region is CASSPIFGETEAFF. In DNA, the CDR3 is TGTGCCAGCTCACCAATTTTCGGAGAGACTGAAGCTTTCTTT.

This clone was detected a few times. The chain employs TRBV19 and TRBJ2-5; 9 bases fit TRBD1. The DNA end lines up better with TRBJ2-7; the J call may be wrong. The germline V gene has CDR1 LNHDA and CDR2 SQIVND (reference sequence). This CDR3 contains 14 residues. CDR3 protein: CASSVGTGRSEQYF. The CDR3 nucleotides are TGTGCCAGTAGTGTGGGGACAGGGCGGTCCGAGCAGTACTTC.